This is a list of T cell receptor beta chains from one sample in a study of cytomegalovirus exposure and HLA in healthy donors. Here immunoSEQ multiplex PCR was the method, and the copy in TCRdb shows in-frame clones only, minus some. The sample comprises approximately 190,000 clones, about four fifths of which are singletons, and 1.5% to 2% rests with the top ten. Specimen: PBMCs. These receptor sequences come from a man aged 40-49 years in good health and CMV-seropositive. Both conserved end residues are part of each CDR3. A D gene is named only where the DNA matches it firmly. Not every row has a clone size; where given, it reads once, few, many or a size class.

J,V,size,D,CDR3,DNA
TRBJ1-2,TRBV5-8,-,TRBD1,CASSLRQGASYGYTF,TGTGCCAGCAGTTTACGACAGGGGGCCTCCTATGGCTACACCTTC
TRBJ2-7,TRBV10-3,once,TRBD2,CAIKQGLAGNEQYF,TGTGCCATCAAACAGGGACTAGCGGGAAACGAGCAGTACTTC
TRBJ2-1,TRBV7-9,-,-,CASSQGWGFGNEQFF,TGTGCCAGCAGCCAGGGGTGGGGTTTTGGAAATGAGCAGTTCTTC
TRBJ2-5,TRBV6-1,-,TRBD2,CASSALAGEGTQYF,TGTGCCAGCAGTGCCCTAGCGGGAGAAGGGACCCAGTACTTC
TRBJ2-1,TRBV18,-,-,CASSPPGTGSEQFF,TGTGCCAGCTCACCACCCGGCACGGGGAGTGAGCAGTTCTTC
TRBJ2-2,TRBV5-6,-,-,CASSLAGLLRGELFF,TGTGCCAGCAGCCTGGCGGGACTGCTACGTGGGGAGCTGTTTTTT
TRBJ2-7,TRBV6-5,-,TRBD2,CASSLLAGGRYEQYF,TGTGCCAGCAGTCTTCTAGCGGGAGGCCGCTACGAGCAGTACTTC
TRBJ1-2,TRBV5-4,-,-,CASSPDSNYGYTF,TGTGCCAGCAGTCCGGACAGTAACTATGGCTACACCTTC
TRBJ2-7,TRBV6-5,once,TRBD1,CASSYETGTYEQYF,TGTGCCAGCAGTTACGAGACAGGGACCTACGAGCAGTACTTC
TRBJ1-2,TRBV6-6,-,TRBD1,CASSREGALSYGYTF,TGTGCCAGCAGCCGAGAGGGGGCTCTGTCCTATGGCTACACCTTC
TRBJ2-2,TRBV18,-,-,CASSTRGYTGELFF,TGTGCCAGCTCCACGCGGGGTTATACCGGGGAGCTGTTTTTT
TRBJ2-5,TRBV6-6,-,TRBD2,CASSYHSGSLETQYF,TGTGCCAGCAGTTACCATAGCGGGAGTTTGGAGACCCAGTACTTC
TRBJ2-5,TRBV7-2,-,-,CASSLDFGGRQTQYF,TGTGCCAGCAGCTTAGATTTTGGAGGGCGGCAGACCCAGTACTTC
TRBJ1-2,TRBV5-4,once,-,CASSGTGGSGYTF,TGTGCCAGCAGCGGGACTGGTGGTTCGGGCTACACCTTC
TRBJ2-5,TRBV13,-,TRBD2,CASSRSSGAQYF,TGTGCCAGCAGCCGATCTAGCGGCGCGCAGTACTTC
TRBJ2-3,TRBV19,-,-,CASSQKSTDTQYF,TGTGCCAGTAGTCAAAAAAGCACAGATACGCAGTATTTT
TRBJ2-2,TRBV9,-,-,CASSVDTATGELFF,TGTGCCAGCAGCGTAGACACAGCCACCGGGGAGCTGTTTTTT
TRBJ2-7,TRBV6-5,-,-,CASNQGPGEQYF,TGTGCCAGCAATCAGGGGCCGGGCGAGCAGTACTTC
TRBJ1-1,TRBV4-3,-,-,CASSQGGSSGRTEAFF,TGCGCCAGCAGCCAAGGAGGCAGCTCAGGGCGTACTGAAGCTTTCTTT
TRBJ2-3,TRBV9,-,TRBD2,CASTRDYGTDTQYF,TGTGCCAGCACCCGGGACTACGGCACAGATACGCAGTATTTT
TRBJ2-3,TRBV9,-,-,CASSLGLLGTTQYF,TGTGCCAGCAGCCTGGGACTTCTGGGAACTACGCAGTATTTT
TRBJ1-5,TRBV28,few,-,CASSSSHNSQHF,TGTGCCAGCAGTTCTAGCCACAATTCCCAGCATTTT
TRBJ2-7,TRBV2,-,-,CASRQGGPYEQYF,TGTGCCAGCAGGCAGGGGGGACCCTACGAGCAGTACTTC
TRBJ1-1,TRBV4-3,-,-,CASSQEDSNTEAFF,TGCGCCAGCAGCCAAGAGGACAGTAACACTGAAGCTTTCTTT
TRBJ1-5,TRBV6-1,-,-,CASSEARFDGHNQPQHF,TGTGCCAGCAGTGAAGCGAGGTTTGACGGTCACAATCAGCCCCAGCATTTT
TRBJ2-5,TRBV5-4,-,TRBD1,CASSRTGPYQETQYF,TGTGCCAGCAGCCGGACAGGACCGTACCAAGAGACCCAGTACTTC
TRBJ2-3,TRBV4-1,-,TRBD1,CASSPRDSSTDTQYF,TGCGCCAGCAGCCCCCGGGACAGTAGCACAGATACGCAGTATTTT
TRBJ2-7,TRBV7-2,once,-,CASSLEAAHQLEQYF,TGTGCCAGCAGCTTAGAGGCGGCCCATCAATTAGAGCAGTACTTC
TRBJ1-1,TRBV27,-,-,CASSFRFPGSGAFF,TGTGCCAGCAGTTTTAGGTTTCCGGGATCAGGAGCTTTCTTT